These T cell receptor beta chains were read from a single sample in a study of cytomegalovirus exposure and HLA in healthy donors. Clones were read by immunoSEQ multiplex PCR, and TCRdb kept only the in-frame ones, dropping some. The sample contains under 200,000 clones, 75% to 80% of which appear only once. Sequenced sample: PBMCs. These receptors were obtained from a woman aged 40 to 50 in good health and CMV-seronegative. CDR3s include the opening cysteine and the closing phenylalanine or tryptophan. A D gene is named only where the DNA matches it firmly. Part of the rows lack a size; the others show once, few, many or a class for expanded clones.

NA	once	TRBV28	TRBJ1-3	CASSPPLVLPGDRENTIYF	TGTGCCAGCAGTCCGCCCTTAGTTTTACCAGGGGATAGGGAAAACACCATATATTTT
TRBD2	NA	TRBV28	TRBJ2-4	CASNISGVKNIQYF	TGTGCCAGCAATATTAGCGGGGTCAAAAACATTCAGTACTTC
NA	NA	TRBV6-1	TRBJ2-7	CASSEGSSAYEQYF	TGTGCCAGCAGTGAAGGGAGTAGTGCCTACGAGCAGTACTTC
NA	NA	TRBV4-1	TRBJ2-5	CASSPTQGAQETQYF	TGCGCCAGCAGCCCGACTCAGGGTGCCCAAGAGACCCAGTACTTC
TRBD1	NA	TRBV5-1	TRBJ2-3	CASRGQGASDTQYF	TGCGCCAGCAGGGGGCAGGGGGCGTCAGATACGCAGTATTTT
TRBD2	NA	TRBV7-2	TRBJ2-5	CASSHQRGQETQYF	TGTGCCAGCAGCCACCAGCGGGGGCAAGAGACCCAGTACTTC
TRBD2	NA	TRBV5-4	TRBJ2-1	CASSFDRGGRKDEQFF	TGTGCCAGCAGCTTCGATCGGGGGGGCCGCAAGGATGAGCAGTTCTTC
TRBD2	few	TRBV7-2	TRBJ2-3	CASNRLAGSDTQYF	TGTGCCAGCAACCGACTAGCGGGGTCAGATACGCAGTATTTT
TRBD2	NA	TRBV7-2	TRBJ2-5	CASSLAYGTSGAQGETQYF	TGTGCCAGCAGCTTAGCCTACGGGACTAGCGGGGCCCAGGGGGAGACCCAGTACTTC
TRBD1	once	TRBV5-6	TRBJ1-2	CASSSTGNFHGYTF	TGTGCCAGCAGCTCGACAGGGAATTTCCATGGCTACACCTTC
NA	NA	TRBV9	TRBJ1-1	CASTAGGRNTEAFF	TGTGCCAGCACGGCGGGGGGAAGGAACACTGAAGCTTTCTTT
NA	NA	TRBV4-1	TRBJ2-5	CASSQLTSSRETQYF	TGCGCCAGCAGCCAACTGACTAGTTCCCGGGAGACCCAGTACTTC
TRBD1	NA	TRBV6-5	TRBJ1-5	CASSPDRVWNQPQHF	TGTGCCAGCAGTCCAGACAGGGTGTGGAATCAGCCCCAGCATTTT
TRBD1	NA	TRBV7-9	TRBJ2-3	CASRTGTGGTDTQYF	TGTGCCAGCAGGACCGGGACAGGGGGCACAGATACGCAGTATTTT
NA	few	TRBV21-1	TRBJ1-1	CASSRQARDPRLEAFF	TGTGCCAGCAGCCGACAGGCCCGTGACCCAAGATTAGAAGCTTTCTTT
TRBD1	once	TRBV5-6	TRBJ1-3	CASSSTGSASGNTIYF	TGTGCCAGCAGCTCGACAGGGTCGGCTTCTGGAAACACCATATATTTT
NA	few	TRBV2	TRBJ1-2	CASSVAMAYGYTF	TGTGCCAGCAGTGTTGCCATGGCCTATGGCTACACCTTC
TRBD1	NA	TRBV6-1	TRBJ1-5	CASSDRDRGLQPQHF	TGTGCCAGCAGTGACCGGGACAGGGGTTTACAGCCCCAGCATTTT
NA	NA	TRBV11-2	TRBJ2-3	CASSRDISDTQYF	TGTGCCAGCAGCCGGGACATTTCAGATACGCAGTATTTT
NA	NA	TRBV21-1	TRBJ1-6	CASSDDSRVGYNSPLHF	TGTGCCAGCAGCGATGACTCCAGGGTAGGATATAATTCACCCCTCCACTTT
TRBD1	NA	TRBV6-1	TRBJ1-2	CASRDRDRVYGYTF	TGTGCCAGCAGGGACCGGGACAGGGTCTATGGCTACACCTTC
NA	NA	TRBV14	TRBJ1-2	CASSQVIYYGYTF	TGTGCCAGCAGCCAAGTAATATACTATGGCTACACCTTC
TRBD1	NA	TRBV5-1	TRBJ1-2	CASSLDRVGYTF	TGCGCCAGCAGCTTAGACAGGGTCGGCTACACCTTC
TRBD1	NA	TRBV29-1	TRBJ1-1	CSVGTGGRMEAFF	TGCAGCGTGGGGACAGGGGGCAGAATGGAAGCTTTCTTT
TRBD1	NA	TRBV5-1	TRBJ2-2	CASSGGQGINTGELFF	TGCGCCAGCAGCGGAGGACAGGGGATTAACACCGGGGAGCTGTTTTTT
NA	NA	TRBV15	TRBJ1-1	CATSRIRYTEAFF	TGTGCCACCAGCAGAATTCGGTACACTGAAGCTTTCTTT
NA	NA	TRBV2	TRBJ2-7	CASSAQGLWQNEQYF	TGTGCCAGCAGTGCTCAGGGCCTCTGGCAAAACGAGCAGTACTTC
NA	NA	TRBV5-5	TRBJ1-5	CASSTRFGIESNQPQHF	TGTGCCAGCAGCACGCGTTTCGGGATCGAGAGCAATCAGCCCCAGCATTTT
NA	NA	TRBV28	TRBJ1-4	CASSLGGNEKLFF	TGTGCCAGCAGTTTGGGGGGGAATGAAAAACTGTTTTTT
NA	NA	TRBV11-2	TRBJ2-1	CASSLGTHYNEQFF	TGTGCCAGCAGCTTAGGGACACATTACAATGAGCAGTTCTTC
NA	NA	TRBV28	TRBJ1-6	CASSLLRANSPLHF	TGTGCCAGCAGTCTACTGCGGGCCAATTCACCCCTCCACTTT
TRBD1	NA	TRBV19	TRBJ1-4	CASSRGANEKLFF	TGTGCCAGTAGCAGGGGGGCTAATGAAAAACTGTTTTTT
NA	NA	TRBV19	TRBJ1-5	CASSETGTPYNQPQHF	TGTGCCAGTAGTGAGACCGGGACACCTTACAATCAGCCCCAGCATTTT
NA	NA	TRBV23-1	TRBJ1-2	CARVLGSRNTGYGYTF	TGCGCCAGAGTATTGGGTAGCAGAAATACGGGCTATGGCTACACCTTC
NA	NA	TRBV2	TRBJ1-1	CASRGVLGVGTEAFF	TGTGCCAGCAGGGGCGTCTTGGGAGTAGGGACTGAAGCTTTCTTT
TRBD1	NA	TRBV10-2	TRBJ1-4	CASRRTGRDEKLFF	TGCGCCAGCAGGAGGACAGGGAGGGACGAAAAACTGTTTTTT
TRBD1	NA	TRBV4-1	TRBJ1-5	CASSRKGQPTGTGANQPQHF	TGCGCCAGCAGCCGAAAGGGCCAGCCTACCGGGACAGGGGCCAATCAGCCCCAGCATTTT
NA	NA	TRBV5-1	TRBJ1-4	CASAGDSTNEKLFF	TGCGCCAGCGCGGGAGACTCAACTAATGAAAAACTGTTTTTT
NA	few	TRBV19	TRBJ2-1	CASSFLNGDYNEQFF	TGTGCCAGTAGTTTCTTAAACGGGGACTACAATGAGCAGTTCTTC